Sequencing of this TCR beta chain was carried out in a study of cytotoxic CD8 clonotypes in ibrutinib-treated CLL. Study at large: Responses comprised about 24 partial and 2 complete; at median approximately six years, roughly 15 remained remitted and about twelve progressed. Treatment had run for a median around eleven months, range 6 to 36, when response samples were taken. The sample average was approximately 250,000 productive templates and tens of thousands of productive rearrangements. Study observations and caveats: Public clonotypes showed up rarely, and on treatment they shrank or held steady.

This clone was detected only once. Its antigen is undetermined. TCRdb keeps only in-frame clones here, not all; method: immunoSEQ multiplex PCR. The table records approximately 210,000 clones, over 55% of them present only once. The sequencing used PBMCs, collected after 24 months of ibrutinib treatment. The sequence was obtained from a human donor with chronic lymphocytic leukemia.

The CDR3 sequence: CASSDSADSSYEQYF. Here the CDR3 DNA reads TGTGCCAGCAGTGATTCAGCGGACTCCTCCTACGAGCAGTACTTC. The rearrangement joins TRBV6-1 to TRBJ2-7; D is perhaps TRBD2 (5 bases). CDR1 and CDR2 from the germline V gene are MNHNS and SASEGT. Trimming shortened V by 3 bases and J by 0 bases, and 12 bases separated the two germline ends. This CDR3 comprises 15 residues.